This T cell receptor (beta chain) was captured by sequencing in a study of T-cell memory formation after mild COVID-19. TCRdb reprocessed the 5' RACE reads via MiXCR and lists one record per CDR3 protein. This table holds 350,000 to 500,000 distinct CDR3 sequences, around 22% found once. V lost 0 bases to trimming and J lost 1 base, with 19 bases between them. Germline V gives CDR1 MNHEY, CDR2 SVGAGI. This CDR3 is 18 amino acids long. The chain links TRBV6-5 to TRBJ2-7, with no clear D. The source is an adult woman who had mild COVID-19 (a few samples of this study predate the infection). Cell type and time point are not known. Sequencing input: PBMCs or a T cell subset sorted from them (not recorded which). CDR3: CASSYSRPSNTVSYEQYF. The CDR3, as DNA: TGTGCCAGCAGTTACTCGCGGCCGAGCAATACCGTATCCTACGAGCAGTACTTC.